These T cell receptor beta chains were read from a single sample in a study of T cell clones after liver transplantation. Sequencing was performed with immunoSEQ multiplex PCR; in TCRdb, only in-frame clones are kept and a portion is missing. The data contain about 74,000 clones, 80% of them singletons. Sequenced here: CD4+ T cells from blood, sampled before liver transplant. The receptors originated from a human donor who received a liver transplant. CDR3s include the opening cysteine and the closing phenylalanine or tryptophan.

>TRBJ2-3|TRBV5-1
CASRLQGTNTQYF
>TRBJ2-7|TRBV5-1
CASSSDKHGYEQYF
>TRBJ1-1|TRBV2
CASKEGTEAFF
>TRBJ2-6|TRBV7-2
CASNTGHRSSGANVLTF
>TRBJ2-2|TRBV19
CASSGRGQTGELFF
>TRBJ1-3|TRBV11-2
CASSFGGFSGNTIYF
>TRBJ1-1|TRBV5-1
CASTYDRDTEAFF
>TRBJ2-6|TRBV2
CASSQRGVTGANVLTF
>TRBJ2-1|TRBV15
CATSRDVDLSSYNEQFF
>TRBJ2-5|TRBV29-1
CSVEGGATRSETQYF
>TRBJ2-6|TRBV5-5
CASSLWISGANVLTF
>TRBJ2-7|TRBV6-5
CASKGTAGEYEQYF